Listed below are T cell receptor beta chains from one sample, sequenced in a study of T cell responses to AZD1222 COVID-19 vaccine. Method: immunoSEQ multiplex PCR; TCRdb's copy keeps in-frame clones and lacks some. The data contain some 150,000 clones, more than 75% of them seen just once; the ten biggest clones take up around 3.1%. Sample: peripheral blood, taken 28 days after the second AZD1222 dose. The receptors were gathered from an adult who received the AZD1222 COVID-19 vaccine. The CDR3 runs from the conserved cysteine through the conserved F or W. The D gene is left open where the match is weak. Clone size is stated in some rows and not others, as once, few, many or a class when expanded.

CASSLGTPAAGREQYF | TGTGCCAGCTCACTCGGGACTCCAGCCGCTGGGAGGGAGCAGTACTTC | once | NA | TRBJ2-7 | TRBV18
CASISSGNTIYF | TGTGCCAGCATCAGCTCTGGAAACACCATATATTTT | NA | NA | TRBJ1-3 | TRBV28
CASSPRETQYF | TGTGCCAGCAGTCCCAGGGAGACCCAGTACTTC | NA | NA | TRBJ2-5 | TRBV28
CASRFSPSGIFRNTEAFF | TGTGCCAGCAGGTTTAGCCCCTCAGGGATTTTTAGGAACACTGAAGCTTTCTTT | NA | NA | TRBJ1-1 | TRBV11-3
CASSSADRTYYEQYF | TGTGCCAGCAGTTCCGCCGACAGGACATACTACGAGCAGTACTTC | once | NA | TRBJ2-7 | TRBV27
CASARDRSYEQYF | TGTGCTAGTGCCCGGGACAGGTCCTACGAGCAGTACTTC | NA | TRBD1 | TRBJ2-7 | TRBV12-5
CASSYGTLQETQYF | TGTGCCAGCAGCTACGGGACACTCCAAGAGACCCAGTACTTC | few | NA | TRBJ2-5 | TRBV11-1
CASSPGTYEQYF | TGTGCCAGCTCACCGGGTACTTACGAGCAGTACTTC | NA | NA | TRBJ2-7 | TRBV18
CATSRDVRSGNTIYF | TGTGCCACCAGCAGAGATGTCCGCTCTGGAAACACCATATATTTT | NA | NA | TRBJ1-3 | TRBV15
CAWSAPTTNEKLFF | TGTGCCTGGAGTGCGCCCACAACTAATGAAAAACTGTTTTTT | NA | NA | TRBJ1-4 | TRBV30
CASRLSGADTEAFF | TGTGCCAGCAGGCTTTCGGGGGCGGACACTGAAGCTTTCTTT | NA | NA | TRBJ1-1 | TRBV5-4
CASSSFGTESPLHF | TGCGCCAGCAGCTCGTTCGGGACAGAATCACCCCTCCACTTT | few | TRBD1 | TRBJ1-6 | TRBV5-1
CASSFGGPTDTQYF | TGTGCCAGCAGTTTCGGGGGCCCTACAGATACGCAGTATTTT | NA | NA | TRBJ2-3 | TRBV28
CASSGLAGYTGELFF | TGTGCCAGCAGCGGTCTAGCGGGGTACACCGGGGAGCTGTTTTTT | NA | TRBD2 | TRBJ2-2 | TRBV7-9
CASSSPAGSNIQYF | TGTGCCAGCAGCTCCCCGGCAGGGTCAAACATTCAGTACTTC | NA | NA | TRBJ2-4 | TRBV9
CASSTATRVTEAFF | TGTGCCAGCAGTACTGCGACTCGGGTCACTGAAGCTTTCTTT | NA | NA | TRBJ1-1 | TRBV28
CATSEKGGPHQPQHF | TGTGCCACCAGTGAAAAGGGGGGCCCCCATCAGCCCCAGCATTTT | NA | NA | TRBJ1-5 | TRBV24-1
CASGDMAFF | TGTGCCAGCGGAGACATGGCTTTCTTT | NA | NA | TRBJ1-1 | TRBV28
CASSPGTGIVHEQYF | TGTGCCAGTAGTCCTGGGACAGGGATTGTTCATGAGCAGTACTTC | NA | TRBD1 | TRBJ2-7 | TRBV19
CASSQLGGDGYTF | TGTGCCAGCAGCCAATTAGGAGGGGATGGCTACACCTTC | NA | NA | TRBJ1-2 | TRBV3-1/TRBV3-2
CASSPGRPSGEPQHF | TGTGCCAGCAGCCCCGGTCGGCCGTCTGGTGAGCCCCAGCATTTT | NA | NA | TRBJ1-5 | TRBV7-9
CAWSVRTGNTIYF | TGTGCCTGGAGTGTACGTACTGGAAACACCATATATTTT | NA | NA | TRBJ1-3 | TRBV30
CASRRTSGGNPPYEQYF | TGTGCCAGCCGACGGACTAGCGGGGGAAACCCTCCCTACGAGCAGTACTTC | NA | TRBD2 | TRBJ2-7 | TRBV7-6
CASSLGGVYGYTF | TGTGCCAGCAGTTTAGGCGGGGTATATGGCTACACCTTC | NA | NA | TRBJ1-2 | TRBV28
CASSLLTGTNYGYTF | TGTGCCAGCAGCCTCCTTACAGGGACGAACTATGGCTACACCTTC | NA | NA | TRBJ1-2 | TRBV3-1/TRBV3-2
CAWRDRAKAGELFF | TGTGCCTGGAGGGACAGGGCAAAGGCCGGGGAGCTGTTTTTT | NA | TRBD1 | TRBJ2-2 | TRBV30
CASSLYLETQYF | TGTGCCAGCAGTTTATATCTGGAGACCCAGTACTTC | NA | NA | TRBJ2-5 | TRBV12-3/TRBV12-4
CASSLSGQGTGNTIYF | TGTGCCAGCAGTTTATCCGGACAGGGCACTGGAAACACCATATATTTT | NA | TRBD1 | TRBJ1-3 | TRBV28
CASLGGSGDEQFF | TGTGCCAGCCTAGGGGGGTCGGGAGATGAGCAGTTCTTC | NA | NA | TRBJ2-1 | TRBV27
CASSEGETQYF | TGTGCCAGCTCCGAGGGAGAGACCCAGTACTTC | NA | NA | TRBJ2-5 | TRBV7-9
CASSLGDTFNYGYTF | TGTGCCAGCAGCTTGGGGGACACGTTTAACTATGGCTACACCTTC | once | NA | TRBJ1-2 | TRBV5-4
CASSFLNSQGFQPQHF | TGCGCCAGCAGCTTCCTTAACTCCCAGGGTTTTCAGCCCCAGCATTTT | NA | NA | TRBJ1-5 | TRBV5-1
CATSRDRIGEKLFF | TGTGCCACCAGCAGAGATCGTATAGGGGAAAAACTGTTTTTT | NA | NA | TRBJ1-4 | TRBV15
CASSPTALNTEAFF | TGTGCCAGCTCACCGACAGCACTGAACACTGAAGCTTTCTTT | NA | NA | TRBJ1-1 | TRBV18
CASSGWDSAYEQYF | TGTGCCAGCAGCGGATGGGACAGCGCCTACGAGCAGTACTTC | few | TRBD1 | TRBJ2-7 | TRBV7-2
CASSRVTGELFF | TGTGCCAGCAGTAGGGTCACCGGGGAGCTGTTTTTT | NA | NA | TRBJ2-2 | TRBV6-5
CASSLSRRALDYEQYF | TGTGCCAGCAGTTTATCGAGGAGGGCCCTGGACTACGAGCAGTACTTC | NA | NA | TRBJ2-7 | TRBV27
CASSEADLAFF | TGTGCCAGCAGTGAAGCTGATTTGGCTTTCTTT | once | NA | TRBJ1-1 | TRBV6-1
CASSLLTANSPLHF | TGTGCCAGCAGCTTGTTAACAGCAAATTCACCCCTCCACTTT | NA | NA | TRBJ1-6 | TRBV5-5
CASSTQGAEHNEQFF | TGTGCCAGCTCCACGCAGGGGGCGGAGCACAATGAGCAGTTCTTC | NA | TRBD1 | TRBJ2-1 | TRBV28
CSVESQGGELTEAFF | TGCAGCGTTGAATCGCAGGGGGGGGAACTCACTGAAGCTTTCTTT | NA | TRBD1 | TRBJ1-1 | TRBV29-1
CASSTGGTSAGLNTEAFF | TGTGCCAGCAGTACGGGAGGGACGTCCGCCGGATTGAACACTGAAGCTTTCTTT | NA | NA | TRBJ1-1 | TRBV28
CASSEQGTQYNSPLHF | TGTGCCAGCAGTGAACAGGGAACTCAATATAATTCACCCCTCCACTTT | NA | NA | TRBJ1-6 | TRBV2
CASSVAGGGDGSTNEKLFF | TGTGCCAGCAGCGTAGCTGGGGGGGGCGACGGGTCAACTAATGAAAAACTGTTTTTT | NA | NA | TRBJ1-4 | TRBV9
CASSVFGGAFF | TGTGCCAGCAGCGTTTTCGGGGGGGCTTTCTTT | NA | NA | TRBJ1-1 | TRBV21-1
CASSRNNNEQFF | TGTGCCAGCAGTCGGAATAACAATGAGCAGTTCTTC | NA | NA | TRBJ2-1 | TRBV12-3/TRBV12-4
CASSLGGAAGNTIYF | TGTGCCAGCAGTTTGGGAGGGGCGGCTGGAAACACCATATATTTT | NA | NA | TRBJ1-3 | TRBV28
CASSLDTGTEQFF | TGTGCCAGCAGCTTAGATACCGGGACAGAGCAGTTCTTC | few | NA | TRBJ2-1 | TRBV11-2
CASSFPGLMGQTQYF | TGTGCCAGCAGTTTCCCGGGACTAATGGGCCAGACCCAGTACTTC | NA | TRBD2 | TRBJ2-5 | TRBV6-5
CATLQGEGSYEQYF | TGTGCCACGCTACAGGGGGAAGGCTCCTACGAGCAGTACTTC | NA | TRBD1 | TRBJ2-7 | TRBV10-3
CASSQDRGHGANVLTF | TGTGCCAGCAGCCAAGACAGGGGGCACGGGGCCAACGTCCTGACTTTC | NA | TRBD1 | TRBJ2-6 | TRBV5-8
CASSVLGDTYNEQFF | TGTGCCAGCAGCGTACTCGGAGACACCTACAATGAGCAGTTCTTC | NA | NA | TRBJ2-1 | TRBV9
CAWSFNTEAFF | TGTGCCTGGAGTTTTAACACTGAAGCTTTCTTT | NA | NA | TRBJ1-1 | TRBV30
CASGLQGTGEQYF | TGTGCTAGTGGTTTACAGGGGACGGGCGAGCAGTACTTC | NA | TRBD1 | TRBJ2-7 | TRBV12-5
CASGTGRYTEAFF | TGTGCCAGCGGAACGGGACGTTACACTGAAGCTTTCTTT | NA | NA | TRBJ1-1 | TRBV11-2
CASSLAGVDYGYTF | TGTGCCAGCAGTCTTGCGGGGGTCGACTATGGCTACACCTTC | NA | NA | TRBJ1-2 | TRBV14
CASKQGVAGELFF | TGTGCCAGCAAACAGGGGGTAGCAGGGGAACTGTTTTTT | NA | TRBD1 | TRBJ1-4 | TRBV6-6